These T cell receptor beta chains were read from a single sample in a study of T cell repertoires in cytomegalovirus infection. TCRdb called the reads again in MiXCR, with one record for every CDR3 protein. Here the sample spans some 940,000 distinct CDR3 sequences, 30% to 40% being singletons. No antigen has been identified for these receptors. Material: cultured CD8+ T cells from PBMCs, obtained from culture after CMV antigen stimulation. The receptor source for this set is a human donor in good health (CMV status not recorded). Some clones in this sample may be carry-over from other donors' samples. The CDR3 runs from the conserved cysteine through the conserved F or W. The order of the fields is J gene, V gene, clone size, D gene, CDR3 length, CDR3 protein, CDR3 DNA. A D gene is named only where the DNA matches it firmly. Expanded clones get a size class; other rows say once, few or many, or leave the size out.

j_gene: TRBJ2-5; v_gene: TRBV27; abundance: NA; d_gene: NA; len: 17; CDR3aa: CASSLGRGSPYQETQYF; CDR3nt: TGTGCCAGCAGTTTGGGGCGGGGAAGCCCTTACCAAGAGACCCAGTACTTC
j_gene: TRBJ1-1; v_gene: TRBV29-1; abundance: NA; d_gene: NA; len: 12; CDR3aa: CSGGRANTEAFF; CDR3nt: TGCAGCGGGGGACGGGCGAACACTGAAGCTTTCTTT
j_gene: TRBJ2-7; v_gene: TRBV10-3; abundance: NA; d_gene: TRBD2; len: 14; CDR3aa: CAIRGGSMSYEQYF; CDR3nt: TGTGCCATCAGGGGAGGGTCGATGTCCTACGAGCAGTACTTC
j_gene: TRBJ2-3; v_gene: TRBV7-2; abundance: many; d_gene: TRBD2; len: 16; CDR3aa: CASSLVAGGVTDTQYF; CDR3nt: TGTGCCAGCAGCTTAGTGGCGGGGGGGGTAACAGATACGCAGTATTTT
j_gene: TRBJ2-7; v_gene: TRBV7-9; abundance: few; d_gene: NA; len: 14; CDR3aa: CASSLPAPSDEQYF; CDR3nt: TGTGCCAGCAGCTTACCGGCTCCTAGCGACGAGCAGTACTTC
j_gene: TRBJ1-3; v_gene: TRBV12-3/TRBV12-4; abundance: NA; d_gene: NA; len: 11; CDR3aa: CASLTGNTIYF; CDR3nt: TGTGCCAGCCTAACTGGAAACACCATATATTTT
j_gene: TRBJ1-6; v_gene: TRBV4-1; abundance: NA; d_gene: NA; len: 15; CDR3aa: CASSQDAGVDSPLHF; CDR3nt: TGCGCCAGCAGCCAAGATGCGGGGGTCGATTCACCCCTCCACTTT
j_gene: TRBJ2-1; v_gene: TRBV6-6; abundance: NA; d_gene: TRBD1; len: 15; CDR3aa: CASSSYRGVRNEQFF; CDR3nt: TGTGCCAGCTCTTCCTACAGGGGGGTAAGAAATGAGCAGTTCTTC
j_gene: TRBJ1-2; v_gene: TRBV5-1; abundance: NA; d_gene: NA; len: 14; CDR3aa: CASSFLRGAHGYTF; CDR3nt: TGCGCCAGCAGCTTCCTACGTGGGGCCCATGGCTACACCTTC
j_gene: TRBJ1-4; v_gene: TRBV20-1; abundance: NA; d_gene: NA; len: 13; CDR3aa: CSARAGRGEKLFF; CDR3nt: TGCAGTGCAAGGGCAGGGAGGGGGGAAAAACTGTTTTTT
j_gene: TRBJ2-7; v_gene: TRBV12-3/TRBV12-4; abundance: few; d_gene: TRBD2; len: 15; CDR3aa: CASSLSSGGLYEQYF; CDR3nt: TGTGCCAGCAGTTTATCTAGCGGGGGTCTATACGAGCAGTACTTC
j_gene: TRBJ2-3; v_gene: TRBV27; abundance: NA; d_gene: NA; len: 13; CDR3aa: CASSLTPTDTQYF; CDR3nt: TGTGCCAGCAGCCTAACGCCCACAGATACGCAGTATTTT
j_gene: TRBJ1-5; v_gene: TRBV5-8; abundance: few; d_gene: TRBD1; len: 15; CDR3aa: CASSGPGGGDQPQHF; CDR3nt: TGTGCCAGCAGCGGACCAGGGGGCGGGGATCAGCCCCAGCATTTT
j_gene: TRBJ2-1; v_gene: TRBV7-9; abundance: many; d_gene: TRBD1; len: 18; CDR3aa: CASSKGQGANPRRDEQFF; CDR3nt: TGTGCCAGCAGTAAGGGACAGGGGGCGAATCCTCGTAGGGATGAGCAGTTCTTC
j_gene: TRBJ1-1; v_gene: TRBV7-6; abundance: few; d_gene: NA; len: 13; CDR3aa: CASSSGGSTEAFF; CDR3nt: TGTGCCAGCAGCTCGGGGGGTTCGACTGAAGCTTTCTTT
j_gene: TRBJ1-3; v_gene: TRBV12-3/TRBV12-4; abundance: few; d_gene: NA; len: 18; CDR3aa: CASSSPGVLWYSGNTIYF; CDR3nt: TGTGCCAGCAGTTCCCCAGGGGTCCTTTGGTACTCTGGAAACACCATATATTTT
j_gene: TRBJ2-4; v_gene: TRBV7-9; abundance: few; d_gene: TRBD1; len: 15; CDR3aa: CASSMDRTRENIQYF; CDR3nt: TGTGCCAGCAGTATGGACAGGACGCGGGAAAACATTCAGTACTTC
j_gene: TRBJ2-3; v_gene: TRBV11-2; abundance: NA; d_gene: NA; len: 14; CDR3aa: CASSLRDLRDTQYF; CDR3nt: TGTGCCAGCAGCCTCCGGGACCTCAGAGATACGCAGTATTTT
j_gene: TRBJ2-1; v_gene: TRBV28; abundance: few; d_gene: TRBD2; len: 18; CDR3aa: CASSLMVSGGAMGNEQFF; CDR3nt: TGTGCCAGCAGTTTAATGGTTAGCGGGGGGGCCATGGGGAATGAGCAGTTCTTC